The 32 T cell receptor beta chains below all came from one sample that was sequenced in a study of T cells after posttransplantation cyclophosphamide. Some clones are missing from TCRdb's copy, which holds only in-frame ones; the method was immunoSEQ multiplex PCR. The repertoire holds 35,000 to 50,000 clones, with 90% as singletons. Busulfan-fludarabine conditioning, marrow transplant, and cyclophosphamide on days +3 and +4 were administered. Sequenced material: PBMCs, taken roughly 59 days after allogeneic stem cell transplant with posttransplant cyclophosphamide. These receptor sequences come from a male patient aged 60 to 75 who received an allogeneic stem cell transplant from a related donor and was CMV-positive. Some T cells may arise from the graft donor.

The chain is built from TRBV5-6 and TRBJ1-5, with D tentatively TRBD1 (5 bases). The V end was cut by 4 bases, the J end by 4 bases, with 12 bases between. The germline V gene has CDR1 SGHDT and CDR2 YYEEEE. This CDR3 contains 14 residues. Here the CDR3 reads CASSRTGGNQPQHF. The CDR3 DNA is TGTGCCAGCAGCCGCACGGGGGGTAATCAGCCCCAGCATTTT.

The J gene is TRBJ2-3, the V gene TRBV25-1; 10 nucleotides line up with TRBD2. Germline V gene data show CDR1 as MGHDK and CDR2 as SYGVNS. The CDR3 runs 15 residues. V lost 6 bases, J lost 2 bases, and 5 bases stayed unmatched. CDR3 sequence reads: CASRRSGGATDTQYF. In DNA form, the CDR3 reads TGTGCCAGCAGGAGAAGCGGGGGGGCCACAGATACGCAGTATTTT. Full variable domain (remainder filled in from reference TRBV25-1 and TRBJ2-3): EADIYQTPRYLVIGTGKKITLECSQTMGHDKMYWYQQDPGMELHLIHYSYGVNSTEKGDLSSESTVSRIRTEHFPLTLESARPSHTSQYLCASRRSGGATDTQYFGPGTRLTVL.

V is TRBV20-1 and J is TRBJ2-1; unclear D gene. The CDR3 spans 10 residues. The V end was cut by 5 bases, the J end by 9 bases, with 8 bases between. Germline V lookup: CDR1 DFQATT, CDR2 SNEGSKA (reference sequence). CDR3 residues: CSAQHSEQFF. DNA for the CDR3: TGCAGTGCTCAGCACAGTGAGCAGTTCTTC.

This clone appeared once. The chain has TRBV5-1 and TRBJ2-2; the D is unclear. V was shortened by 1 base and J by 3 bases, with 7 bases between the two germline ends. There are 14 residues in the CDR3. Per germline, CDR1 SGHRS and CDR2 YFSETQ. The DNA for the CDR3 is TGCGCCAGCAGCTTGCTTTCTGACACCGGGGAGCTGTTTTTT. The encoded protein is CASSLLSDTGELFF.

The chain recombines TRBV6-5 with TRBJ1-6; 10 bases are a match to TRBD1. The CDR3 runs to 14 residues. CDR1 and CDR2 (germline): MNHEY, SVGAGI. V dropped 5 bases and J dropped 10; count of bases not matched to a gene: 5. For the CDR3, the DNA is TGTGCCAGCAGTCGGGGACAGGGGAGGTCACCCCTCCACTTT. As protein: CASSRGQGRSPLHF.

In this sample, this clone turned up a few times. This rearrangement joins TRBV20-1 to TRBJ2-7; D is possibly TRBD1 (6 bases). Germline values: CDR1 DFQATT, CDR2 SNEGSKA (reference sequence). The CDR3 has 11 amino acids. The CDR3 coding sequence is TGCATACTCTCGGACAGTCGCGAGCAGTACGTC. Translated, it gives CILSDSREQYV.

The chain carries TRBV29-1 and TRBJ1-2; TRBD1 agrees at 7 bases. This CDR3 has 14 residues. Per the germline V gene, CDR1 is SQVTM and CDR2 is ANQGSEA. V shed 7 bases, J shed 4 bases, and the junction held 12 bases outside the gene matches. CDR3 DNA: TGCAGCGCTATCAGGACAGGCCAATCCTATGGCTACACCTTC. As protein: CSAIRTGQSYGYTF.

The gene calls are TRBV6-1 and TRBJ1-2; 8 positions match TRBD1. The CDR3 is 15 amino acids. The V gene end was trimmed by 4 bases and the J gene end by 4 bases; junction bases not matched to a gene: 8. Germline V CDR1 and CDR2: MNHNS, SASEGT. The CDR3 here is CASSGRTTGGYGYTF. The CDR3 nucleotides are TGTGCCAGCAGTGGGAGGACTACAGGGGGCTATGGCTACACCTTC.

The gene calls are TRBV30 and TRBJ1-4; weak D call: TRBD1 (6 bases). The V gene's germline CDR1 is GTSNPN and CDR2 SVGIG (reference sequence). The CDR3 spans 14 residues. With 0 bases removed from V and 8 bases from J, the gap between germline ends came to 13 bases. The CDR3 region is CAWSVRGGGEKLFF. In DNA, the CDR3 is TGTGCCTGGAGTGTACGGGGAGGGGGAGAAAAACTGTTTTTT.

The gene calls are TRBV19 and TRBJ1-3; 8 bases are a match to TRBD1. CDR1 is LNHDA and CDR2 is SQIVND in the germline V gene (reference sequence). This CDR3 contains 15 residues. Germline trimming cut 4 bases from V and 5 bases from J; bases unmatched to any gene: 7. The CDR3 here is CASSTTGESRNTIYF. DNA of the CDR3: TGTGCCAGTAGTACGACAGGGGAGAGTCGAAACACCATATATTTT.

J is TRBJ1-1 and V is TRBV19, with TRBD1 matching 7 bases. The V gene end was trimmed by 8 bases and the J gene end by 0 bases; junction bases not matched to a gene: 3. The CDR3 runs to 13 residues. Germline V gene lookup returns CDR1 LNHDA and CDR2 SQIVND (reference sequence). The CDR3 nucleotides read TGTGCCAGTGGGGACAGTCTGAACACTGAAGCTTTCTTT. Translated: CASGDSLNTEAFF.

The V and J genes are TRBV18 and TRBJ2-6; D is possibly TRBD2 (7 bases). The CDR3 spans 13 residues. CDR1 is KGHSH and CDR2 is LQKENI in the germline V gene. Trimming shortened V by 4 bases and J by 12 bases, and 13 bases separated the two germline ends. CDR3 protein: CASSRNGGPVLTF. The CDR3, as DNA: TGTGCCAGCTCACGTAACGGGGGGCCCGTCCTGACTTTC.

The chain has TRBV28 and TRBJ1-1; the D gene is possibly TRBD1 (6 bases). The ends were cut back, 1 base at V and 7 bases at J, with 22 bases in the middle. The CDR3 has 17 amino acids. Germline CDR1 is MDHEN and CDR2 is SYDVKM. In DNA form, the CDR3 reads TGTGCCAGCAGTTTATCCCGCGGGAGTAGGGCAGGGGATGAAGCTTTCTTT. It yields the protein CASSLSRGSRAGDEAFF.

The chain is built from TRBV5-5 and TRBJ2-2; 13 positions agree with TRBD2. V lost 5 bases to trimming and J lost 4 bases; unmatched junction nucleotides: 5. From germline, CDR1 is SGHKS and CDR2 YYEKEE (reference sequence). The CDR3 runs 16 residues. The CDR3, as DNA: TGTGCCAGCAGAACCGGGACTAGCGGGACCACCGGGGAGCTGTTTTTT. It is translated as CASRTGTSGTTGELFF. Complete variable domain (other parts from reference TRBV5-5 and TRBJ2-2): DAGVTQSPTHLIKTRGQQVTLRCSPISGHKSVSWYQQVLGQGPQFIFQYYEKEERGRGNFPDRFSARQFPNYSSELNVNALLLGDSALYLCASRTGTSGTTGELFFGEGSRLTVL.

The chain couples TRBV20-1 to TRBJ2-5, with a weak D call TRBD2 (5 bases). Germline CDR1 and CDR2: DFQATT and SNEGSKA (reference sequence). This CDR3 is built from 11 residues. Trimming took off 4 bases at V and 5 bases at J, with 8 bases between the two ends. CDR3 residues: CSATRGETQYF. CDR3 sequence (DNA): TGCAGTGCTACCCGGGGTGAGACCCAGTACTTC.

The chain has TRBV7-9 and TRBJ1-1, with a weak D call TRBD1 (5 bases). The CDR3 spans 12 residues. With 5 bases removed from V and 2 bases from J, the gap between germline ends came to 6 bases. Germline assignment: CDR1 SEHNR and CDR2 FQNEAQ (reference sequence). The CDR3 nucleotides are TGTGCCAGCAGCAGGACAAACACTGAAGCTTTCTTT. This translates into CASSRTNTEAFF.

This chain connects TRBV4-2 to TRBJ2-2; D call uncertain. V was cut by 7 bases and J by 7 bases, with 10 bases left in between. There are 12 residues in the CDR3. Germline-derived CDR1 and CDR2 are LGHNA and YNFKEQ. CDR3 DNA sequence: TGTGCCAGCAATCCTCTGAGCGGGGAGCTGTTTTTT. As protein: CASNPLSGELFF.

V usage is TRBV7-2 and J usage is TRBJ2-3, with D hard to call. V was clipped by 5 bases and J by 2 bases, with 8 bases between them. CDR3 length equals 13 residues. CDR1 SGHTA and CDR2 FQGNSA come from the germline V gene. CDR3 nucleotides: TGTGCCAGCAGCAACGACTTCACAGATACGCAGTATTTT. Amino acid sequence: CASSNDFTDTQYF. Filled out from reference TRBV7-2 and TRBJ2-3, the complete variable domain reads GAGVSQSPSNKVTEKGKDVELRCDPISGHTALYWYRQSLGQGLEFLIYFQGNSAPDKSGLPSDRFSAERTGGSVSTLTIQRTQQEDSAVYLCASSNDFTDTQYFGPGTRLTVL.

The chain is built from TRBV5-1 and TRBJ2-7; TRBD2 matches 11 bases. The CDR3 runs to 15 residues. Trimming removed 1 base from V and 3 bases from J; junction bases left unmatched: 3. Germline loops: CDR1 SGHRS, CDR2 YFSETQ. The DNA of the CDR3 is TGCGCCAGCAGCTTGTCGGGGACTAGCGGCTACGAGCAGTACGTC. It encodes CASSLSGTSGYEQYV.

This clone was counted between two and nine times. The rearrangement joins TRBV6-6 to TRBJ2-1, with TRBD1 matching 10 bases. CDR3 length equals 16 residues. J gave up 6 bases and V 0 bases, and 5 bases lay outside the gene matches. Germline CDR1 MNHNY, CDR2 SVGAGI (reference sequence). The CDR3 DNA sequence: TGTGCCAGCAGTTACTCGAAGGGACAGGGGTTCAATGAGCAGTTCTTC. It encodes CASSYSKGQGFNEQFF.

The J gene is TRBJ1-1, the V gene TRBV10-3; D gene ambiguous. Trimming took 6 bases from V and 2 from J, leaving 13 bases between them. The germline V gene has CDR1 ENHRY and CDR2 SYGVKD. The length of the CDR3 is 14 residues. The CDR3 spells CAISPGSLNTEAFF. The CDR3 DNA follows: TGTGCCATCAGCCCGGGGAGCCTCAACACTGAAGCTTTCTTT.

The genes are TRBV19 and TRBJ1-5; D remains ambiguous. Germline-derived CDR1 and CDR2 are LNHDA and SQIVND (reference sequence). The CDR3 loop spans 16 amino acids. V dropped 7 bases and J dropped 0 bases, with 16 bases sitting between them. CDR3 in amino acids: CASTSTKIYSNQPQHF. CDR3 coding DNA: TGTGCCAGTACCTCAACCAAGATCTATAGCAATCAGCCCCAGCATTTT. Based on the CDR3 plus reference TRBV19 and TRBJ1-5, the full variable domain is DGGITQSPKYLFRKEGQNVTLSCEQNLNHDAMYWYRQDPGQGLRLIYYSQIVNDFQKGDIAEGYSVSREKKESFPLTVTSAQKNPTAFYLCASTSTKIYSNQPQHFGDGTRLSIL.

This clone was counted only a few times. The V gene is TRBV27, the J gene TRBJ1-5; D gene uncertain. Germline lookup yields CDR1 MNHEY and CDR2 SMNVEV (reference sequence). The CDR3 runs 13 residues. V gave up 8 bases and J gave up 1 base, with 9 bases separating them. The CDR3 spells CASSRGSNQPQHF. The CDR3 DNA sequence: TGTGCCAGCTCGCGCGGAAGCAATCAGCCCCAGCATTTT.

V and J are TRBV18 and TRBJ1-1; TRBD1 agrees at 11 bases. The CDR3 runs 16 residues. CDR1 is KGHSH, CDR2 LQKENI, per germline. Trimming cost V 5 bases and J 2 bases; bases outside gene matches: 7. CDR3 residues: CASSWVGQGGNTEAFF. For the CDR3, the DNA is TGTGCCAGCTCATGGGTGGGACAGGGGGGAAACACTGAAGCTTTCTTT.

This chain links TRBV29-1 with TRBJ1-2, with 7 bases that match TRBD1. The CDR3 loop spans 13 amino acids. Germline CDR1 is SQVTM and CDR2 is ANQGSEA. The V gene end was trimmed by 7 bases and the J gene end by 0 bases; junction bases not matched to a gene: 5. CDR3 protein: CSGRDSPNYGYTF. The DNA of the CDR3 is TGCAGCGGTCGGGACAGCCCTAACTATGGCTACACCTTC.

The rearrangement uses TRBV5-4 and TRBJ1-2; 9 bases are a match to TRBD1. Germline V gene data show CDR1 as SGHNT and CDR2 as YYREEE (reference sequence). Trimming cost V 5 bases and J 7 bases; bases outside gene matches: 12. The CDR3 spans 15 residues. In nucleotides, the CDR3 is TGTGCCAGCAGTTCCGGGACAGGGATGGTACGTGGCTACACCTTC. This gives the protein CASSSGTGMVRGYTF. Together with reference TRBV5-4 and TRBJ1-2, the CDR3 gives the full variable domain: ETGVTQSPTHLIKTRGQQVTLRCSSQSGHNTVSWYQQALGQGPQFIFQYYREEENGRGNFPPRFSGLQFPNYSSELNVNALELDDSALYLCASSSGTGMVRGYTFGSGTRLTVV.

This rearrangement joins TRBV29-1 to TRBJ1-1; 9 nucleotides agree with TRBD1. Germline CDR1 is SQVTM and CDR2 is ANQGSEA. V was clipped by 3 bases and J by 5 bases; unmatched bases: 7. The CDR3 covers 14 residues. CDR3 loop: CSVESDRGGTEAFF. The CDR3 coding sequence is TGCAGCGTTGAGTCCGACAGGGGGGGGACTGAAGCTTTCTTT. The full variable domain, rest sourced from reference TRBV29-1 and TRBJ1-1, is SAVISQKPSRDICQRGTSLTIQCQVDSQVTMMFWYRQQPGQSLTLIATANQGSEATYESGFVIDKFPISRPNLTFSTLTVSNMSPEDSSIYLCSVESDRGGTEAFFGQGTRLTVV.

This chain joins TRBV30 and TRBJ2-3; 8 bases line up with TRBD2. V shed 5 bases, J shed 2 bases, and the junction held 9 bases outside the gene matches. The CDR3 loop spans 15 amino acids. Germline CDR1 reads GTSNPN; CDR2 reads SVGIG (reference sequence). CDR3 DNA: TGTGCCTGGGCCTCGGGGACTAGTAACACAGATACGCAGTATTTT. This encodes CAWASGTSNTDTQYF. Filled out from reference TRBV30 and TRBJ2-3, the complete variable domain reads SQTIHQWPATLVQPVGSPLSLECTVEGTSNPNLYWYRQAAGRGLQLLFYSVGIGQISSEVPQNLSASRPQDRQFILSSKKLLLSDSGFYLCAWASGTSNTDTQYFGPGTRLTVL.

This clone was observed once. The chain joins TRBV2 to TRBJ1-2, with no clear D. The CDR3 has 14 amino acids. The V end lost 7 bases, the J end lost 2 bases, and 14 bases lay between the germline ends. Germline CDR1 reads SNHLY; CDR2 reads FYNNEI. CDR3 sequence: CASKYEAVNYGYTF. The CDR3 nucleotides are TGTGCCAGCAAGTATGAGGCAGTCAACTATGGCTACACCTTC.

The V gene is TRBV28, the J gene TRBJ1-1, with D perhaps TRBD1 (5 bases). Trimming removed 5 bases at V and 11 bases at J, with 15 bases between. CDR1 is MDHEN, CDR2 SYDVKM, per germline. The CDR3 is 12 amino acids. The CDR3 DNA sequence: TGTGCCAGCAGTCTCAACAGGCCCGAGGCTTTCTTT. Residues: CASSLNRPEAFF. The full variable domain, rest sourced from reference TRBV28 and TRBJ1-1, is DVKVTQSSRYLVKRTGEKVFLECVQDMDHENMFWYRQDPGLGLRLIYFSYDVKMKEKGDIPEGYSVSREKKERFSLILESASTNQTSMYLCASSLNRPEAFFGQGTRLTVV.

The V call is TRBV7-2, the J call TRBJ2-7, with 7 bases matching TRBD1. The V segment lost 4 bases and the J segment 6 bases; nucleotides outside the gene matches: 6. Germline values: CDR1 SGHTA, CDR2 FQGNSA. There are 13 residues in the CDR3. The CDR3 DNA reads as TGTGCCAGCAGCTACGACAGGGTATCCGAGCAGTACTTC. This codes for CASSYDRVSEQYF.

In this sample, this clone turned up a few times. This chain's CDR3 is CASSQVQVGGSPLHF. The CDR3 DNA sequence: TGCGCCAGCAGCCAAGTGCAGGTCGGGGGATCACCCCTCCACTTT. V is TRBV4-1 and J is TRBJ1-6, with a weak D call TRBD1 (5 bases). Germline V gives CDR1 MGHRA, CDR2 YSYEKL. Trimming removed 1 base from V and 10 bases from J, with 14 bases in between. This CDR3 comprises 15 residues.